This paragraph covers one T cell receptor (beta chain) sequence. The antigen is undetermined. Primed by a sample-barcoded 5' primer and a J-beta primer mix, a second PCR proceeded for about 7 to 11 cycles. MiXCR, run by TCRdb on the 5' RACE reads, gives a single entry per CDR3 protein. In the table there are approximately 2,000,000 distinct CDR3 sequences, about 39% of which are singletons. This sample was included in a study of blood T cells in healthy people across ages. Study-level results: Diversity estimated from one million T cells was considered an underestimate. Measured against age, TCR beta diversity per million T cells decreased in a roughly linear manner.

V dropped 2 bases and J dropped 4 bases, with 9 bases sitting between them. The germline CDR1 and CDR2 sequences are DFQATT and SNEGSKA (reference sequence). This CDR3 has 13 amino acids. The chain uses TRBV20-1 and TRBJ1-5; no reliable D call. The TCR originated in a human donor in good health. The sequenced material came from blood. The CDR3 region has the DNA TGCAGTGCTAGAAGGCAGACAAATCAGCCCCAGCATTTT. Translating gives CSARRQTNQPQHF.